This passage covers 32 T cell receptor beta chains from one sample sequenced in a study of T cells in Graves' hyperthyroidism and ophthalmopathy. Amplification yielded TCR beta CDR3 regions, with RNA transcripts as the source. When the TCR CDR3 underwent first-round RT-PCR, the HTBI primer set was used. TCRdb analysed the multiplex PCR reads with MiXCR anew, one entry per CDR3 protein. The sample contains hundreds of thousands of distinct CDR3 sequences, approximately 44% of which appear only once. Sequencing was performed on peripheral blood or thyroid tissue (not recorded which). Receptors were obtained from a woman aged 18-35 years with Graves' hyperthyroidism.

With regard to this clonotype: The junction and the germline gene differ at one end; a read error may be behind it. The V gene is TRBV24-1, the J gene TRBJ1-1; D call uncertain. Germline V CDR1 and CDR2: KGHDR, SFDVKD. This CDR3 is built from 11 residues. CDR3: CASSVGEEAFF. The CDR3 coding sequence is TGTGCCAGCAGTGTGGGCGAGGAGGCTTTCTTT.

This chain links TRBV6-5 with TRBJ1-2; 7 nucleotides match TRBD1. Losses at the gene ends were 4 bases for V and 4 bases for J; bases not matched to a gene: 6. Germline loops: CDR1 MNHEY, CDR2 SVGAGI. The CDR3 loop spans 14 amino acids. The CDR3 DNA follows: TGTGCCAGCAGTTCCGACAGGGCCGGCTATGGCTACACCTTC. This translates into CASSSDRAGYGYTF.

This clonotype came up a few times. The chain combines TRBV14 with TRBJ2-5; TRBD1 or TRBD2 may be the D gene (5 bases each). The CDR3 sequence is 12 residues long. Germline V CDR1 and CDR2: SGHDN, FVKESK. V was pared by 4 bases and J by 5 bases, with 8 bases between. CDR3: CASSRGYETQYF. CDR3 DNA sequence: TGTGCCAGCAGCCGGGGGTACGAGACCCAGTACTTC. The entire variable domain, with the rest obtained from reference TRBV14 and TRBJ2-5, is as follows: EAGVTQFPSHSVIEKGQTVTLRCDPISGHDNLYWYRRVMGKEIKFLLHFVKESKQDESGMPNNRFLAERTGGTYSTLKVQPAELEDSGVYFCASSRGYETQYFGPGTRLLVL.

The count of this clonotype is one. CDR3 in amino acids: CSARRVRGLASYEQYF. In DNA form, the CDR3 reads TGCAGTGCTAGGAGAGTTCGAGGACTAGCGTCCTACGAGCAGTACTTC. The chain carries TRBV20-1 and TRBJ2-7; 9 bases fit TRBD2. V was clipped by 3 bases and J by 1 base; unmatched bases: 10. CDR1 is DFQATT, CDR2 SNEGSKA, per germline (reference sequence). The CDR3 sequence is 16 residues long.

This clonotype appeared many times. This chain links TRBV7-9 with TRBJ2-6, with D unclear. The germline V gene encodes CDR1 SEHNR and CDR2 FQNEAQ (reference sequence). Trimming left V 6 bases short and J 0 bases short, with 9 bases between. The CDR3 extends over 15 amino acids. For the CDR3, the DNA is TGTGCCAGCAGTTTCGAAAACTCTGGGGCCAACGTCCTGACTTTC. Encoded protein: CASSFENSGANVLTF.

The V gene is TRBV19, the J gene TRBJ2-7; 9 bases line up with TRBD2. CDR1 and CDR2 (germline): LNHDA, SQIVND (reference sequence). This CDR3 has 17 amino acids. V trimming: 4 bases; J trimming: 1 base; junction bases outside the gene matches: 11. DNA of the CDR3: TGTGCCAGTAGTAATAGCGGGAGTCGGTTCTGGTCCTACGAGCAGTACTTC. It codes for CASSNSGSRFWSYEQYF. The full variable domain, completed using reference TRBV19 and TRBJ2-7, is DGGITQSPKYLFRKEGQNVTLSCEQNLNHDAMYWYRQDPGQGLRLIYYSQIVNDFQKGDIAEGYSVSREKKESFPLTVTSAQKNPTAFYLCASSNSGSRFWSYEQYFGPGTRLTVT.

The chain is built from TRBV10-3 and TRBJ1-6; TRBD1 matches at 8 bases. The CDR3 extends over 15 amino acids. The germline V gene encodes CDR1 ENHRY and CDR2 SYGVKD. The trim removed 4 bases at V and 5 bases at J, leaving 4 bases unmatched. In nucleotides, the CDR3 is TGTGCCATCAGTGGAGGACAGGGAAATAATTCACCCCTCCACTTT. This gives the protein CAISGGQGNNSPLHF.

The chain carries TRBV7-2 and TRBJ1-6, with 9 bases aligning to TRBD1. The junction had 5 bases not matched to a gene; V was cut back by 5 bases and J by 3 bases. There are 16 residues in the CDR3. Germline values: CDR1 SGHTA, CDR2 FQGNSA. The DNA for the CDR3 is TGTGCCAGCAGCCCTCAGACAGGGGGCTATAATTCACCCCTCCACTTT. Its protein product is CASSPQTGGYNSPLHF.

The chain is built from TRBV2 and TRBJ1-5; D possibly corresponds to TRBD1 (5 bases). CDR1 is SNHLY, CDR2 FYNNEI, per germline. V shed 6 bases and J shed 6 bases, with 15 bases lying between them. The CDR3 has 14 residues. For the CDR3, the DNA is TGTGCCAGCAGCCCACGGGGCCCGGGTCAGCCCCAGCATTTT. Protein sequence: CASSPRGPGQPQHF.

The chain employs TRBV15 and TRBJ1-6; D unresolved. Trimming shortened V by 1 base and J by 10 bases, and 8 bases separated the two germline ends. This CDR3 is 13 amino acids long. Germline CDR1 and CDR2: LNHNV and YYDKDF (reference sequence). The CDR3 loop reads CATSRVEASPLHF. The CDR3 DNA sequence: TGTGCCACCAGCAGAGTGGAGGCATCACCCCTCCACTTT.

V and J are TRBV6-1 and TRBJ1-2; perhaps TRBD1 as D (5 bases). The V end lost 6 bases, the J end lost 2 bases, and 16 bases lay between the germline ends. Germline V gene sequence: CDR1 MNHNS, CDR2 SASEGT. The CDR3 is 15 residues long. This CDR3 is CASRSDGGINYGYTF. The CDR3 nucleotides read TGTGCCAGCAGGTCGGATGGGGGTATAAACTATGGCTACACCTTC.

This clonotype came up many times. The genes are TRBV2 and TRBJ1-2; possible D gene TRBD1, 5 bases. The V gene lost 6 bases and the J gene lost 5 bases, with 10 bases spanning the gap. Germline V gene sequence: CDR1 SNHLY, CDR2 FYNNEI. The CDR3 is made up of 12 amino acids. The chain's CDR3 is CASSRDVYGYTF. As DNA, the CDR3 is TGTGCCAGCAGCCGGGACGTTTATGGCTACACCTTC.

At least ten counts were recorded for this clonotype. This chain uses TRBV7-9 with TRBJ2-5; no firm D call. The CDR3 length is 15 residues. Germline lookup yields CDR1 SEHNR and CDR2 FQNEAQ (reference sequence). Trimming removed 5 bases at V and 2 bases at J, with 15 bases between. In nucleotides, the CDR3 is TGTGCCAGCAGCCGACTCGCGGTGGGGCAAGAGACCCAGTACTTC. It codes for CASSRLAVGQETQYF.

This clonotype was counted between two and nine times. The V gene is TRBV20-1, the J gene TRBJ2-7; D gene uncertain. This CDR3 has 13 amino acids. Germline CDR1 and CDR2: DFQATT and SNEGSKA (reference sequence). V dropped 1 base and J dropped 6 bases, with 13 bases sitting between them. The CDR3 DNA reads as TGCAGTGCTAGAGGGGCGAATGCTCCCGAGCAGTACTTC. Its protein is CSARGANAPEQYF.

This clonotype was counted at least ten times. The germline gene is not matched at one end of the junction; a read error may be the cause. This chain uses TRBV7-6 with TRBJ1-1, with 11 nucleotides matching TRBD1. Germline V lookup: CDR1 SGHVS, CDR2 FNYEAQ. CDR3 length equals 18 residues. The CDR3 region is CASSLALGQGARFTEAFF. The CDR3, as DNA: TGTGCCAGCAGCCTAGCCCTAGGACAGGGGGCGCGGTTCACTGAAGCTTTCTTT. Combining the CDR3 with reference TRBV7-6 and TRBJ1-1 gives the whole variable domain GAGVSQSPRYKVTKRGQDVALRCDPISGHVSLYWYRQALGQGPEFLTYFNYEAQQDKSGLPNDRFSAERPEGSISTLTIQRTEQRDSAMYRCASSLALGQGARFTEAFFGQGTRLTVV.

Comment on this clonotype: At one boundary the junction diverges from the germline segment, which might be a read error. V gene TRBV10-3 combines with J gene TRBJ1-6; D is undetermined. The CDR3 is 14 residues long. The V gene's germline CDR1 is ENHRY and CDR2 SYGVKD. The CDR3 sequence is CASSWGPRNSPLHF. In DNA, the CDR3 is TGTGCCAGCAGTTGGGGTCCACGAAATTCACCCCTCCACTTT.

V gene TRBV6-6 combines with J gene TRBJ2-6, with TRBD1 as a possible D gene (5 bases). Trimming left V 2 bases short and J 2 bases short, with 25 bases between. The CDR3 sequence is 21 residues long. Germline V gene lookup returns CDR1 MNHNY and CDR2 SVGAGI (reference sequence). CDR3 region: CASSYGQLWGSRCAGANVLTF. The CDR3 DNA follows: TGTGCCAGCAGTTACGGTCAATTGTGGGGCAGCCGTTGTGCTGGGGCCAACGTCCTGACTTTC.

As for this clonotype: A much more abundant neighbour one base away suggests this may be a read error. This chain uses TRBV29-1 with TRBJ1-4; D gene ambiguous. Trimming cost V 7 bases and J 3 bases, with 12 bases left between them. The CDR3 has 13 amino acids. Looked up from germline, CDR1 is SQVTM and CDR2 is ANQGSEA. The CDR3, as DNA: TGCAGCGCTTCCGAAGGGCCTAATGAAAAACTGTTTTTT. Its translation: CSASEGPNEKLFF. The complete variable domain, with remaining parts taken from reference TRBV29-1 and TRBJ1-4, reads SAVISQKPSRDICQRGTSLTIQCQVDSQVTMMFWYRQQPGQSLTLIATANQGSEATYESGFVIDKFPISRPNLTFSTLTVSNMSPEDSSIYLCSASEGPNEKLFFGSGTQLSVL.

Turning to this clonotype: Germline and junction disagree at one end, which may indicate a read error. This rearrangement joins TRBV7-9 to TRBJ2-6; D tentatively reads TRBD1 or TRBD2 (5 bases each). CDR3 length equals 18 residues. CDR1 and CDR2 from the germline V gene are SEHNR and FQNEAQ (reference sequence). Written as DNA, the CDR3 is TGTGCCAGCAGCCCTCCGGTTGACGGGGAGTCTGGGGCCGACGTCCTGACTTTC. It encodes CASSPPVDGESGADVLTF.

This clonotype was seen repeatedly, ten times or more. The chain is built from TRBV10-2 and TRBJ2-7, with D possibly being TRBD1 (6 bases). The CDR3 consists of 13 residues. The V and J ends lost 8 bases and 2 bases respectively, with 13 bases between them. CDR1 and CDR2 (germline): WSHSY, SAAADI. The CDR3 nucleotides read TGCGCCAGCGGACCGGGACACCCCTACGAGCAGTACTTC. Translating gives CASGPGHPYEQYF.

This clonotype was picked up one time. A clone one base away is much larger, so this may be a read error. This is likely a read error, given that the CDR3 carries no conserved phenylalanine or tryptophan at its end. The chain's CDR3 is CSVDHRRSTEAFL. Written as DNA, the CDR3 is TGCAGCGTTGACCACAGGAGGTCCACTGAAGCTTTCCTT. V gene TRBV29-1 combines with J gene TRBJ1-1; possibly TRBD1 for D (5 bases). Germline V gene sequence: CDR1 SQVTM, CDR2 ANQGSEA. The CDR3 spans 13 residues. The ends were cut back, 3 bases at V and 4 bases at J, with 12 bases in the middle.

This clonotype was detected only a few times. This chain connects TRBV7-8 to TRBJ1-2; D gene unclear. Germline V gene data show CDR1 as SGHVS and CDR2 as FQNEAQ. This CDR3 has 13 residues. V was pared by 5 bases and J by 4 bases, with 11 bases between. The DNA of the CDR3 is TGTGCCAGCAGCCCCAGACGAGTCTATGGCTACACCTTC. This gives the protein CASSPRRVYGYTF.

CDR3 region: CASSLRLSLSGNTIYF. The CDR3 region has the DNA TGTGCCAGCAGCTTGCGGTTATCCCTGTCTGGAAACACCATATATTTT. The chain carries TRBV7-2 and TRBJ1-3; D not certain. Germline V gives CDR1 SGHTA, CDR2 FQGNSA. The CDR3 is made up of 16 amino acids. The V end was cut by 3 bases, the J end by 1 base, with 13 bases between.

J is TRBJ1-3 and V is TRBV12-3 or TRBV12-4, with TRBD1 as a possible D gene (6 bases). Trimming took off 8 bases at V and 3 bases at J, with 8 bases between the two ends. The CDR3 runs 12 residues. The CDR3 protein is CASGTIGNTIYF. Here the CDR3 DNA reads TGTGCCAGCGGGACAATTGGAAACACCATATATTTT.

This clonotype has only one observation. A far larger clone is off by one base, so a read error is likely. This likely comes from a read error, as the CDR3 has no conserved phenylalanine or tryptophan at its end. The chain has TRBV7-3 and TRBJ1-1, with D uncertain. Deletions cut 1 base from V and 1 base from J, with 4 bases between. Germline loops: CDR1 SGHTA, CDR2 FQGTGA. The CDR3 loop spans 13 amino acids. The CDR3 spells CASSLIRNTEAFL. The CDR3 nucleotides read TGTGCCAGCAGCTTAATACGGAACACTGAAGCTTTCCTT.

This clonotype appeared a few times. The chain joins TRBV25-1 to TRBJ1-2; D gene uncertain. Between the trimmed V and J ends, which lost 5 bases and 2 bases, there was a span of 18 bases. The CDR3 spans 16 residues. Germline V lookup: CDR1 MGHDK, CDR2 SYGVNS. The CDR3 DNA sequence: TGTGCCAGCAGTTTATCGATCGGTGGGGAGAACTATGGCTACACCTTC. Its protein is CASSLSIGGENYGYTF.

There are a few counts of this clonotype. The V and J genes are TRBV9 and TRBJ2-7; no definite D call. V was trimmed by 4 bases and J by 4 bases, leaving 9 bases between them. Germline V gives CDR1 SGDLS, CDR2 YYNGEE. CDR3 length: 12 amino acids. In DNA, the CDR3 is TGTGCCAGCAGCCAATTTGTTTACGAGCAGTACTTC. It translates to CASSQFVYEQYF.

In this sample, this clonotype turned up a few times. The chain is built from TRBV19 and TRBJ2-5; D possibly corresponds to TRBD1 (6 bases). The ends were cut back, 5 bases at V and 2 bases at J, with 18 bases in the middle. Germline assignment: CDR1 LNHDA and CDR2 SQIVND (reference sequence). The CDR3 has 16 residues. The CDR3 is CASSVRRTAHQETQYF. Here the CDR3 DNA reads TGTGCCAGTAGTGTTCGCCGGACAGCCCATCAAGAGACCCAGTACTTC. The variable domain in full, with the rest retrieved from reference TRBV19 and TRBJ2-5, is DGGITQSPKYLFRKEGQNVTLSCEQNLNHDAMYWYRQDPGQGLRLIYYSQIVNDFQKGDIAEGYSVSREKKESFPLTVTSAQKNPTAFYLCASSVRRTAHQETQYFGPGTRLLVL.

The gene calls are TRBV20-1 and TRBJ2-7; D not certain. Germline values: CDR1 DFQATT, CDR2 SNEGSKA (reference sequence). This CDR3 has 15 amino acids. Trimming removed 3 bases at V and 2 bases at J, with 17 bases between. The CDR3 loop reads CSARTRNLDAYEQYF. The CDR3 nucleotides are TGCAGTGCTAGGACCCGAAATCTGGACGCCTACGAGCAGTACTTC.

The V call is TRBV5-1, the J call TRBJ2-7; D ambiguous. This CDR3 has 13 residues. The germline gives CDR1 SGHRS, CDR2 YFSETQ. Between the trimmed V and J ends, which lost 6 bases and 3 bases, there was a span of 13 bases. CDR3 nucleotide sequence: TGCGCCAGCACCCGGTGGACCGGCTACGAGCAGTACTTC. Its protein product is CASTRWTGYEQYF.

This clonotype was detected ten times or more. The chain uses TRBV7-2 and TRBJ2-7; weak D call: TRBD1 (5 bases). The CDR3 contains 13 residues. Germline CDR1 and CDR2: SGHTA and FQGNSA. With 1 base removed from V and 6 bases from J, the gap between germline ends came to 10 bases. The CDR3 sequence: CASSLDPGSEQYF. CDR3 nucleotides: TGTGCCAGCAGCTTAGATCCAGGGTCCGAGCAGTACTTC.

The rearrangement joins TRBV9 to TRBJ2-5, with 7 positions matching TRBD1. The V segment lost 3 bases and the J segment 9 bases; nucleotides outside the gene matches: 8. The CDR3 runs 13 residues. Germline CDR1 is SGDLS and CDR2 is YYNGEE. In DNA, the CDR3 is TGTGCCAGCAGCGACAGGGGAATTCAGCCCCAGTACTTC. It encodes CASSDRGIQPQYF.